What follows is one TCR beta chain and its context. The sample is drawn from a study of PD-1 blockade in mismatch repair-deficient tumors. TCRdb's copy holds only in-frame clones and misses some; the assay was immunoSEQ multiplex PCR. The top ten hold 20% of the sample, which has about 24,000 clones, nearly 85% seen once. This receptor was taken from an adult with mismatch repair-deficient cancer. Sequenced material: peripheral blood, taken 12 weeks after starting pembrolizumab.

The CDR3 loop is CASSRVGQGTYEQYF. Written as DNA, the CDR3 is TGTGCCAGCAGCCGGGTGGGACAGGGCACCTACGAGCAGTACTTC. The gene calls are TRBV7-9 and TRBJ2-7; TRBD1 agrees at 9 bases. Per germline, CDR1 SEHNR and CDR2 FQNEAQ (reference sequence). CDR3 length: 15 amino acids. V lost 5 bases to trimming and J lost 2 bases; unmatched junction nucleotides: 7.